The next 7 T cell receptor beta chains were all read from a single sample in a study of T-cell reconstitution after alpha-beta-depleted transplantation in children (dated by TCRdb to about 2016). Receptors were amplified or captured by PCR. Reads for this sample came from an Illumina HiSeq 2500. To normalize quantification of the TCRbeta repertoire, the TCR libraries were built with molecular barcoding that relied on unique molecular identifiers. The public reads were quality trimmed at Q25 with fastp and then assembled into clones with MiXCR by TCRdb, keeping productive beta chains. CDR3 protein sequences are deduplicated, and each keeps its most common genes and DNA. The sample data list some 830,000 distinct CDR3 sequences, and around 15% of these were observed just once. Around 4.5% of the sample is in the top ten clones. Per the publication, the treatment or condition label means: allogeneic hematopoietic cell transplantation with graft depleted of TCRalphabeta T cells and CD19 B cells.

Here the sequenced sample was PBMCs, mostly from graft donor cells, taken 360 days after TCRalphabeta/CD19-depleted stem cell transplant. All receptors come from a male patient between 5 and 17 years old who had a stem cell transplant for acute lymphoblastic leukemia, so the T cells may come from the graft donor.

This chain links TRBV20-1 with TRBJ2-7; D gene unclear. CDR3 length: 13 amino acids. The V end was cut by 6 bases, the J end by 3 bases, with 15 bases between. In germline, CDR1 is DFQATT, CDR2 SNEGSKA (reference sequence). CDR3 nucleotide sequence: TGCAGTGCGACAAGATCGGTGGGCTACGAGCAGTACTTC. Its protein is CSATRSVGYEQYF.

V usage is TRBV5-1 and J usage is TRBJ1-3; no definite D call. From germline, CDR1 is SGHRS and CDR2 YFSETQ. Trimming took off 0 bases at V and 1 base at J, with 8 bases between the two ends. This CDR3 is built from 15 residues. DNA of the CDR3: TGCGCCAGCAGCTTGGTTCTGGGGTCTGGAAACACCATATATTTT. It translates to CASSLVLGSGNTIYF.

The chain joins TRBV29-1 to TRBJ2-7, with 8 bases matching TRBD1. The J segment lost 9 bases and the V segment lost 1 base, leaving 8 bases of the junction unmatched. Germline CDR1 is SQVTM and CDR2 is ANQGSEA. The CDR3 has 13 amino acids. CDR3 residues: CSVEGYRGSGQYF. The CDR3, as DNA: TGCAGCGTTGAAGGATACAGGGGGAGCGGGCAGTACTTC.

To note about this clonotype: One end of the junction does not line up with germline, which may come from a read error. The chain joins TRBV5-1 to TRBJ2-7, with D perhaps matching TRBD1 (5 bases). This CDR3 has 14 residues. Germline V gives CDR1 SGHRS, CDR2 YFSETQ. Here the CDR3 DNA reads TGCGCCAGCAGCTTGGGGGCAGGGCCGTACGGGCAGTACTTC. This encodes CASSLGAGPYGQYF.

This sequence joins TRBV4-1 and TRBJ2-7; D possibly uses TRBD1 or TRBD2 (7 bases each). The germline V gene encodes CDR1 MGHRA and CDR2 YSYEKL. This CDR3 is 15 amino acids long. V lost 4 bases and J 3 bases, leaving 16 bases between the germline ends. The CDR3 DNA follows: TGCGCCAGCAGCCCCGTCGGGAGGACAGGCTACGAGCAGTACTTC. It encodes CASSPVGRTGYEQYF.

This clonotype turned up a few times. The chain recombines TRBV4-1 with TRBJ2-2; TRBD2 agrees at 9 bases. J lost 4 bases, V lost 0 bases, and 6 bases had no gene match. The CDR3 runs 17 residues. From germline, CDR1 is MGHRA and CDR2 YSYEKL. The CDR3 here is CASSQEGTSLSTGELFF. The CDR3 DNA follows: TGCGCCAGCAGCCAAGAAGGGACTAGCTTGTCCACCGGGGAGCTGTTTTTT.

This clonotype showed up just a few times. This chain connects TRBV20-1 to TRBJ2-1; tentatively, D is TRBD1 (5 bases). The germline gives CDR1 DFQATT, CDR2 SNEGSKA (reference sequence). The V end lost 6 bases, the J end lost 4 bases, and 19 bases lay between the germline ends. This CDR3 spans 15 amino acids. CDR3 in amino acids: CSAILRTLLYNEQFF. CDR3 in DNA: TGCAGTGCCATCCTCAGGACACTATTATACAATGAGCAGTTCTTC.